What follows describes a single T cell receptor (beta chain). PCR amplification relied on 60 Vbeta primers (plus 13 Jbeta primers). TCRdb's copy holds only in-frame clones and misses some; the assay was immunoSEQ multiplex PCR. The sample lists roughly 130,000 clones; roughly three quarters were seen once. The sample is drawn from a study of cytomegalovirus exposure and HLA in healthy donors. The germline V gene encodes CDR1 SNHLY and CDR2 FYNNEI. The CDR3 covers 13 residues. V shed 9 bases and J shed 0 bases, with 12 bases lying between them. The sequence came from a man aged 18 to 30 in good health and CMV-seronegative. The rearrangement joins TRBV2 to TRBJ2-7; tentative D call: TRBD1 (6 bases). Sequencing used PBMCs. The CDR3 region has the DNA TGTGCCAGACGACAGGCGAGCTCCTACGAGCAGTACTTC. Its protein product is CARRQASSYEQYF.